This T cell receptor (beta chain) was profiled in a study of PD-1 blockade in mismatch repair-deficient tumors. TCRdb's copy holds only in-frame clones and misses some; the assay was immunoSEQ multiplex PCR. The table shows 40,000 or so clones, with roughly 84% occurring only once. Every patient had mismatch repair deficiency by PCR or immunohistochemistry. V was clipped by 11 bases and J by 4 bases; unmatched bases: 6. There are 12 residues in the CDR3. Germline V lookup: CDR1 LNHDA, CDR2 SQIVND (reference sequence). This clone appeared a single time. V and J are TRBV19 and TRBJ2-5, with 8 nucleotides matching TRBD2. The sample in question was PBMCs, obtained about 40 weeks after starting pembrolizumab. This clonotype was obtained from an adult with mismatch repair-deficient cancer. The CDR3 is CAGERERETQYF. As DNA, the CDR3 is TGTGCCGGGGAGCGGGAGAGAGAGACCCAGTACTTC.